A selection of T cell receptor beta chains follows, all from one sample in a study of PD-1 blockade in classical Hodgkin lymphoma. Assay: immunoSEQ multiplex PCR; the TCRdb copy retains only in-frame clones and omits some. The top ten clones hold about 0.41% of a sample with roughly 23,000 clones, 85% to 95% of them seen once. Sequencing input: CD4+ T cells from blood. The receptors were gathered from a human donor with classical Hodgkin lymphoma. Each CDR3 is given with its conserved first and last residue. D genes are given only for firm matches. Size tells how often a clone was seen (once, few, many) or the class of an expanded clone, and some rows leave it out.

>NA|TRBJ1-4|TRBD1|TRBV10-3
TGTGCCATCGGATCAGGGGGCTCTAATGAAAAACTGTTTTTT
CAIGSGGSNEKLFF
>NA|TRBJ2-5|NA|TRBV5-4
TGTGCCAGCAGCCCTCGGGCAGAGGAGACCCAGTACTTC
CASSPRAEETQYF
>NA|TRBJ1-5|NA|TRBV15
TGTGCCACCAGCAGGGGGGCTGGACAGCCCCAGCATTTT
CATSRGAGQPQHF
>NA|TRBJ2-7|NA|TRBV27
TGTGCCAGCAGTTTATCTTGGCAGCCGAGTGGGGAGCAGTACTTC
CASSLSWQPSGEQYF
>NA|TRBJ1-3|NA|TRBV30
TGTGCCTGGAGTAACAAAGGGAGCTCTGGAAACACCATATATTTT
CAWSNKGSSGNTIYF
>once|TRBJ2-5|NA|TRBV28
TGTGCCAGCAGTCTAACCAGGGAGACCCAGTACTTC
CASSLTRETQYF
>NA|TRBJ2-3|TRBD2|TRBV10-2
TGCGCCATCCGAAGCGGGAGGGGCACAGATACGCAGTATTTT
CAIRSGRGTDTQYF
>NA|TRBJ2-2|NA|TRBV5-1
TGCGCCAGCAGCTTGGCCTCGGGAGCGAACACCGGGGAGCTGTTTTTT
CASSLASGANTGELFF
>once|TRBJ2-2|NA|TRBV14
TGTGCCAGCAGCCAAGAATCCGGGGAGCTGTTTTTT
CASSQESGELFF
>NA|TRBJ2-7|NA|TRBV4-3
TGCGCCAGCAGCCCGACGGGGTACTCCTACGAGCAGTACTTC
CASSPTGYSYEQYF
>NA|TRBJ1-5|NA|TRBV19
TGTGCCAGTAGTATACAGGGAGGTAGCAATCAGCCCCAGCATTTT
CASSIQGGSNQPQHF